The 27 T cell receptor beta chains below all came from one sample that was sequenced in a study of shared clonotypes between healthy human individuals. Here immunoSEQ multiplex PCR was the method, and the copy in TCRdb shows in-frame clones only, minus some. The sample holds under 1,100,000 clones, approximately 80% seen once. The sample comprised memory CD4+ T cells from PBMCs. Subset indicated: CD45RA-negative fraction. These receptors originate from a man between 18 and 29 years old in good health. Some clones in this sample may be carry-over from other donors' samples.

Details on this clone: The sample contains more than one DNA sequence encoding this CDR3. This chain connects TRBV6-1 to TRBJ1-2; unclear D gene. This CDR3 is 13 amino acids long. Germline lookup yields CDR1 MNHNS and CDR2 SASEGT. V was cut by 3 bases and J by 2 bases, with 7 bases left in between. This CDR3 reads CASSERQNYGYTF. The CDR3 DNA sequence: TGTGCCAGCAGTGAGAGGCAGAACTATGGCTACACCTTC.

CDR3 coding DNA: TGTGCCAGTAGTAAGCCGGGACAGGGGATTAATGAGCAGTTCTTC. Encoded protein: CASSKPGQGINEQFF. The rearrangement links TRBV19 to TRBJ2-1, with 10 nucleotides matching TRBD1. The J segment lost 7 bases and the V segment lost 4 bases, leaving 7 bases of the junction unmatched. Germline-derived CDR1 and CDR2 are LNHDA and SQIVND (reference sequence). CDR3 length: 15 residues.

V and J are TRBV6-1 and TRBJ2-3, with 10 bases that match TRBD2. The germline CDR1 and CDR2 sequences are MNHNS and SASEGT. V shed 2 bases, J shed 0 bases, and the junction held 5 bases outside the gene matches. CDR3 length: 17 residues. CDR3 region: CASSERLAGASTDTQYF. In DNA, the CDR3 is TGTGCCAGCAGTGAACGGCTAGCGGGAGCTAGCACAGATACGCAGTATTTT.

The CDR3 is CASSFDPREQFF. CDR3 DNA sequence: TGTGCCAGCAGTTTTGACCCGAGGGAGCAGTTCTTC. V is TRBV28 and J is TRBJ2-1; D not certain. V lost 3 bases to trimming and J lost 10 bases, with 10 bases between them. Germline CDR1 reads MDHEN; CDR2 reads SYDVKM. The CDR3 is 12 residues long.

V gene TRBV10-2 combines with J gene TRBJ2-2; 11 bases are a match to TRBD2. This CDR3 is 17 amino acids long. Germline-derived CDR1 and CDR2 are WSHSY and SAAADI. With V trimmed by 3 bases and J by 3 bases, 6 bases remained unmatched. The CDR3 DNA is TGCGCCAGCAGTGATCCTCCTAGCGGGAGGTACACCGGGGAGCTGTTTTTT. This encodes CASSDPPSGRYTGELFF.

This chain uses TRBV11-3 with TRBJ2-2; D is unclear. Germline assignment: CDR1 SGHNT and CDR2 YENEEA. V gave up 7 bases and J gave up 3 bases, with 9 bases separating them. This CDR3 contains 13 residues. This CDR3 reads CASTNQDTGELFF. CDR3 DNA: TGTGCCAGCACTAACCAGGACACCGGGGAGCTGTTTTTT.

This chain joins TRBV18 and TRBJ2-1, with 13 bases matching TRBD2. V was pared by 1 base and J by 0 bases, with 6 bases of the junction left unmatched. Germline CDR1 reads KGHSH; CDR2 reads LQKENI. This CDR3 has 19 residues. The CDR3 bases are TGTGCCAGCTCACCACTAGGACTAGCGGGGGAGAGCTCCTACAATGAGCAGTTCTTC. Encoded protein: CASSPLGLAGESSYNEQFF. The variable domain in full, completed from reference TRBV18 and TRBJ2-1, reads NAGVMQNPRHLVRRRGQEARLRCSPMKGHSHVYWYRQLPEEGLKFMVYLQKENIIDESGMPKERFSAEFPKEGPSILRIQQVVRGDSAAYFCASSPLGLAGESSYNEQFFGPGTRLTVL.

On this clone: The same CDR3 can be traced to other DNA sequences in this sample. The CDR3 is CASSLWQGDYGYTF. CDR3 nucleotides: TGTGCCAGCAGTTTGTGGCAGGGAGACTATGGCTACACCTTC. The V gene is TRBV28, the J gene TRBJ1-2, with D possibly matching TRBD1 (5 bases). V was clipped by 3 bases and J by 3 bases, with 11 bases between them. The CDR3 consists of 14 residues. Germline V lookup: CDR1 MDHEN, CDR2 SYDVKM.

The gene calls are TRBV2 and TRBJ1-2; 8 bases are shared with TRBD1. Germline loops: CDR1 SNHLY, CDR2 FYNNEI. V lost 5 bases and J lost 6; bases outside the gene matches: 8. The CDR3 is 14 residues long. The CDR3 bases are TGTGCCAGCAGTCGTCTTGACAGGGGAGATGGCTACACCTTC. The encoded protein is CASSRLDRGDGYTF. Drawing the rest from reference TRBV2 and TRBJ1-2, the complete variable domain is EPEVTQTPSHQVTQMGQEVILRCVPISNHLYFYWYRQILGQKVEFLVSFYNNEISEKSEIFDDQFSVERPDGSNFTLKIRSTKLEDSAMYFCASSRLDRGDGYTFGSGTRLTVV.

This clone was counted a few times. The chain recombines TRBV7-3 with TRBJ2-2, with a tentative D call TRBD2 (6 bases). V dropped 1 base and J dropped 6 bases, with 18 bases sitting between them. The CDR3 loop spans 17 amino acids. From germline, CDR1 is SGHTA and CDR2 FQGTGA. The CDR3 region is CASSLNVAGSVAGELFF. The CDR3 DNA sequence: TGTGCCAGCAGCTTAAATGTCGCGGGATCAGTAGCCGGGGAGCTGTTTTTT.

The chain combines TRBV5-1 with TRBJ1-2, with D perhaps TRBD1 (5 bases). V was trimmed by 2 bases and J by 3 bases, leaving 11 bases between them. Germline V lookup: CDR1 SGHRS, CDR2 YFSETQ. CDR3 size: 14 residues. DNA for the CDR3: TGCGCCAGCAGCTTTGCTGACAGCTACTATGGCTACACCTTC. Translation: CASSFADSYYGYTF.

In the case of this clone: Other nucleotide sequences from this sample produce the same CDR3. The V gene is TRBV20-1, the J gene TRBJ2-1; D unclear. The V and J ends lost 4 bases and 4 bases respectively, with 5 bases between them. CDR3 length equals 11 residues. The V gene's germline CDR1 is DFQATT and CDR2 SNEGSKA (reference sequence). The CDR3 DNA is TGCAGTGCTAACCCTTACAATGAGCAGTTCTTC. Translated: CSANPYNEQFF.

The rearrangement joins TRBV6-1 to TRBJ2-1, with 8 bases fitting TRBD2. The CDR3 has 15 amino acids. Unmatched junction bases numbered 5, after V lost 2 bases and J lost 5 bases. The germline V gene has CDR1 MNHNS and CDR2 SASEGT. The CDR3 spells CASSEPGGPNNEQFF. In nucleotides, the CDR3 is TGTGCCAGCAGTGAACCGGGAGGGCCGAACAATGAGCAGTTCTTC.

The CDR3 region is CAWSTGVRDTEAFF. The CDR3 DNA reads TGTGCCTGGAGTACGGGGGTGAGGGACACTGAAGCTTTCTTT. The rearrangement uses TRBV30 and TRBJ1-1, with a tentative D call TRBD1 (5 bases). V was trimmed by 2 bases and J by 3 bases, leaving 13 bases between them. The CDR3 runs 14 residues. Germline V gene sequence: CDR1 GTSNPN, CDR2 SVGIG (reference sequence).

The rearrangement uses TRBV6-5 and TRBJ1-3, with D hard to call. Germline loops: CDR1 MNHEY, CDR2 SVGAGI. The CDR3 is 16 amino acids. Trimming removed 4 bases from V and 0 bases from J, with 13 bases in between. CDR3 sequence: CASSFTLSNSGNTIYF. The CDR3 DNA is TGTGCCAGCAGTTTTACTCTCTCGAACTCTGGAAACACCATATATTTT.

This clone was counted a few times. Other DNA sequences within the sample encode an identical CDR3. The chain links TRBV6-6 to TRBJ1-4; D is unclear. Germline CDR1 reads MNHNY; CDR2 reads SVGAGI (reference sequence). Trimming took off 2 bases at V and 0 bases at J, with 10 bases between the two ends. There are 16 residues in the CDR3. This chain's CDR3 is CASSYGGSATNEKLFF. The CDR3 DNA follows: TGTGCCAGCAGTTACGGAGGGTCCGCAACTAATGAAAAACTGTTTTTT.

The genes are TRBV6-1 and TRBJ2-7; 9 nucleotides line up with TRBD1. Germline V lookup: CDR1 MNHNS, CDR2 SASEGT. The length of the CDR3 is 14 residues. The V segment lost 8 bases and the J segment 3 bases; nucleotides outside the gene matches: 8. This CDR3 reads CASRWTGDLYEQYF. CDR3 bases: TGTGCCAGCCGATGGACAGGGGACCTCTACGAGCAGTACTTC.

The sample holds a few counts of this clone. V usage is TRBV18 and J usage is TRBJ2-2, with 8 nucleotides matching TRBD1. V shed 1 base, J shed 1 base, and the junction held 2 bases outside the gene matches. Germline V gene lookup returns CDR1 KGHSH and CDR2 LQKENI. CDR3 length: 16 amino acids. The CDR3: CASSPRGTGNTGELFF. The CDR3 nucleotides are TGTGCCAGCTCACCACGAGGGACAGGGAACACCGGGGAGCTGTTTTTT.

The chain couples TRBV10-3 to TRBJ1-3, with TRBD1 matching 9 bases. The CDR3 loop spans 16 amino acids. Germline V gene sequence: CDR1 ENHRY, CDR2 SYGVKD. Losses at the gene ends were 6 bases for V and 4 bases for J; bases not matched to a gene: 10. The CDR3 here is CAIRETGTGRGNTIYF. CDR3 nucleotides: TGTGCCATCAGAGAAACCGGGACAGGGCGGGGAAACACCATATATTTT.

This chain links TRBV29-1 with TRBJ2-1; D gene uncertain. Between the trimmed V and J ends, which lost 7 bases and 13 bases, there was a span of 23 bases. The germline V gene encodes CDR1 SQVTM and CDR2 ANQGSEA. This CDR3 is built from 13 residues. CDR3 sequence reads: CSGNVGEFTPQFF. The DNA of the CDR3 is TGCAGCGGCAATGTCGGAGAGTTTACCCCCCAGTTCTTC.

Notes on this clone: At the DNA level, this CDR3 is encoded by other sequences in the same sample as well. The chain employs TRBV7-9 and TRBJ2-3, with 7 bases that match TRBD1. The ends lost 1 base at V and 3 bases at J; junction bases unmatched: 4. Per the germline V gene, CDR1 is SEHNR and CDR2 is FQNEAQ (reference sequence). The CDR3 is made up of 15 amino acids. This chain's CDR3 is CASSLGQGVTDTQYF. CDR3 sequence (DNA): TGTGCCAGCAGCTTAGGACAGGGAGTTACAGATACGCAGTATTTT.

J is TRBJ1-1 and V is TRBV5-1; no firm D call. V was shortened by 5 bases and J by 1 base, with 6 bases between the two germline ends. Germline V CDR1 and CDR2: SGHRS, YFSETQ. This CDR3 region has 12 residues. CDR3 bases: TGCGCCAGCAGAGACCCGAACACTGAAGCTTTCTTT. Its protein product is CASRDPNTEAFF. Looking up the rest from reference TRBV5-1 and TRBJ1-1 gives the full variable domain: KAGVTQTPRYLIKTRGQQVTLSCSPISGHRSVSWYQQTPGQGLQFLFEYFSETQRNKGNFPGRFSGRQFSNSRSEMNVSTLELGDSALYLCASRDPNTEAFFGQGTRLTVV.

This CDR3 is CSVLGTSEVETQYF. In nucleotides, the CDR3 is TGCAGCGTTCTCGGGACTAGCGAGGTTGAGACCCAGTACTTC. The chain has TRBV29-1 and TRBJ2-5; 10 nucleotides match TRBD2. The CDR3 is 14 amino acids. CDR1 and CDR2 from the germline V gene are SQVTM and ANQGSEA. V gave up 5 bases and J gave up 5 bases; unmatched junction bases: 8.

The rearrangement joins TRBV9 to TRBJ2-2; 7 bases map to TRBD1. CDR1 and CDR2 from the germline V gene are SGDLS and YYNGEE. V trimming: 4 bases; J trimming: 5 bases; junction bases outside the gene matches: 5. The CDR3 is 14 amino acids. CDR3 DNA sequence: TGTGCCAGCAGCTCGGGACAGAGGACCGGGGAGCTGTTTTTT. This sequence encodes CASSSGQRTGELFF.

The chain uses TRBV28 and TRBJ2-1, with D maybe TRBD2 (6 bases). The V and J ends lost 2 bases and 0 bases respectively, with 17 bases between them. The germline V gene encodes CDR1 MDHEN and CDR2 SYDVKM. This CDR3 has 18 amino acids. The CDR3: CASSLRSMRGSSYNEQFF. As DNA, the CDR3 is TGTGCCAGCAGTTTAAGGTCTATGCGGGGAAGCTCCTACAATGAGCAGTTCTTC. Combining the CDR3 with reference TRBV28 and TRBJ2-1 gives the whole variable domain DVKVTQSSRYLVKRTGEKVFLECVQDMDHENMFWYRQDPGLGLRLIYFSYDVKMKEKGDIPEGYSVSREKKERFSLILESASTNQTSMYLCASSLRSMRGSSYNEQFFGPGTRLTVL.

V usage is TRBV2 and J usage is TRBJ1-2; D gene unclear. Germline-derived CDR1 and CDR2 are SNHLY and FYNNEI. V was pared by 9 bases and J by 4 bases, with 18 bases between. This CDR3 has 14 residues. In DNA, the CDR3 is TGTGCCAGTTCAAACGGCCTAAACGGCTATGGCTACACCTTC. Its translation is CASSNGLNGYGYTF.

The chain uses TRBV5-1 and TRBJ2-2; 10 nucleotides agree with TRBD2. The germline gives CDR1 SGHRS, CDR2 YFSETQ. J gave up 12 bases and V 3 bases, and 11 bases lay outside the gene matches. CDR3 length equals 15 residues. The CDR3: CASSSHEEAGGKLFF. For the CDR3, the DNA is TGCGCCAGCAGCTCCCACGAGGAAGCGGGGGGGAAGCTGTTTTTT.